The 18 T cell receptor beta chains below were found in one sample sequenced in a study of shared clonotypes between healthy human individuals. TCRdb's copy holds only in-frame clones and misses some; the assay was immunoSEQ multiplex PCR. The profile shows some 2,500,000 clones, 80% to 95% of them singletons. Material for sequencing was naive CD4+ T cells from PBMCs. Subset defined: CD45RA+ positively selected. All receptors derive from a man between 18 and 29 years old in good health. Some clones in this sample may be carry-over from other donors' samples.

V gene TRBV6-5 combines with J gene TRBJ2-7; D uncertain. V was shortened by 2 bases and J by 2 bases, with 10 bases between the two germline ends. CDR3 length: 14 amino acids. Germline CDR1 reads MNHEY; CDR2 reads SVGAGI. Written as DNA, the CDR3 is TGTGCCAGCAGTTACGATCTCTCGACCTACGAGCAGTACTTC. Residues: CASSYDLSTYEQYF.

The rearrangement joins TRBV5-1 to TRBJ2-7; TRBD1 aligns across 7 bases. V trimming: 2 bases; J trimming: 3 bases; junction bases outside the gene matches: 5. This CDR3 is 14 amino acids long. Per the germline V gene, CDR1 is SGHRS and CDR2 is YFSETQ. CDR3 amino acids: CASSLGTDLYEQYF. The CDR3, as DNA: TGCGCCAGCAGCTTAGGGACAGACCTCTACGAGCAGTACTTC.

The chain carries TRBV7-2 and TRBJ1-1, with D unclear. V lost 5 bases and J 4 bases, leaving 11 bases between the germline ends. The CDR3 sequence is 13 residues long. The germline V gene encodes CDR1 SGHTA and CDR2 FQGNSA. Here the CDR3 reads CASSPREGTEAFF. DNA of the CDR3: TGTGCCAGCAGCCCAAGGGAGGGCACTGAAGCTTTCTTT.

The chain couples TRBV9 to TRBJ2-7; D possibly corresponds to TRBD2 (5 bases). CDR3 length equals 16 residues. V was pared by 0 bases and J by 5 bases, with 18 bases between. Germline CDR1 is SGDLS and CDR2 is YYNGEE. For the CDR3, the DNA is TGTGCCAGCAGCGTAGGCGGACTCGCCGGAATCAACGAGCAGTACTTC. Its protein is CASSVGGLAGINEQYF.

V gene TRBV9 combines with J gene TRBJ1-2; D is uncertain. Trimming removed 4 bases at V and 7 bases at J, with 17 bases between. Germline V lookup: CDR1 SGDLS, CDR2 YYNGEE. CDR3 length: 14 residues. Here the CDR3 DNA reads TGTGCCAGCAGCCTTGGATCAGGTTTGGGTGGCTACACCTTC. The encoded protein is CASSLGSGLGGYTF. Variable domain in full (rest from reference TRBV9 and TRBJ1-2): DSGVTQTPKHLITATGQRVTLRCSPRSGDLSVYWYQQSLDQGLQFLIQYYNGEERAKGNILERFSAQQFPDLHSELNLSSLELGDSALYFCASSLGSGLGGYTFGSGTRLTVV.

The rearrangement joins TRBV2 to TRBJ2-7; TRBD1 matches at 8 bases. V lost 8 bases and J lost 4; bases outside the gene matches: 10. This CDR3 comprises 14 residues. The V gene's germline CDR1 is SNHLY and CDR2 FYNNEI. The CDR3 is CASGRTGMEYEQYF. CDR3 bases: TGTGCCAGCGGAAGGACAGGGATGGAGTACGAGCAGTACTTC.

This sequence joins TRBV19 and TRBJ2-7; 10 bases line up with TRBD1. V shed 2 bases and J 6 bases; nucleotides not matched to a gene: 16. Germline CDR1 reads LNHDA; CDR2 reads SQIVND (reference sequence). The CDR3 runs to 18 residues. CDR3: CASSIRRQGAQLNSEQYF. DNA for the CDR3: TGTGCCAGTAGTATACGGAGACAGGGGGCCCAGTTGAATTCCGAGCAGTACTTC.

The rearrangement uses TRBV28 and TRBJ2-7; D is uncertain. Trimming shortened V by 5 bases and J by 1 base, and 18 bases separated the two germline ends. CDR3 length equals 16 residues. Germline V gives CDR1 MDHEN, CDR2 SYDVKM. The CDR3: CASSPPRSYDSYEQYF. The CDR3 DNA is TGTGCCAGCAGTCCGCCGCGCAGCTACGATTCCTACGAGCAGTACTTC.

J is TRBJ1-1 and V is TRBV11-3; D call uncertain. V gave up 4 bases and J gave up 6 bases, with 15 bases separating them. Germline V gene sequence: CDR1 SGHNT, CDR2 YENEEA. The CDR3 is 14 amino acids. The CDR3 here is CASSSRPTTAEAFF. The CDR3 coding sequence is TGTGCCAGCAGCTCGCGCCCCACGACCGCTGAAGCTTTCTTT.

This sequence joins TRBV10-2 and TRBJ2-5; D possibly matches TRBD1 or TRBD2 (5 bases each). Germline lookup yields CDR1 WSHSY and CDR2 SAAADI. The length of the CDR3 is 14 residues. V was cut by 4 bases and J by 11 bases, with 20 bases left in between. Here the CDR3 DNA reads TGCGCCAGCAGTGGTTCATCTCGGGTGGGGGAGCAGTACTTC. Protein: CASSGSSRVGEQYF.

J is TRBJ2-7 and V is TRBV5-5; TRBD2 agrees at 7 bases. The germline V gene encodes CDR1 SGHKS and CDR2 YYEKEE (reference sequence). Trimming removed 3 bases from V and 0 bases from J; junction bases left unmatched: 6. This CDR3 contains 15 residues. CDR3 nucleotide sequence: TGTGCCAGCAGCTCAGGACTAGTCCGCTCCTACGAGCAGTACTTC. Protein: CASSSGLVRSYEQYF.

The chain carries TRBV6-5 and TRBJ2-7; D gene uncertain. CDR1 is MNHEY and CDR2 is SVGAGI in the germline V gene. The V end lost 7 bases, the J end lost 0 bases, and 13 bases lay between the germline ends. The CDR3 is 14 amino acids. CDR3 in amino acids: CASTPTVLSYEQYF. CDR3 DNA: TGTGCCAGCACCCCGACGGTTCTCTCCTACGAGCAGTACTTC.

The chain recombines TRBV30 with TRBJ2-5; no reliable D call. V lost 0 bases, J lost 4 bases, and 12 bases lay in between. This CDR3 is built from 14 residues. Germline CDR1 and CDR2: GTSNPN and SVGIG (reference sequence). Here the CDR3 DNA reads TGTGCCTGGAGTGTTTCGTACACCCCAGAGACCCAGTACTTC. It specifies CAWSVSYTPETQYF.

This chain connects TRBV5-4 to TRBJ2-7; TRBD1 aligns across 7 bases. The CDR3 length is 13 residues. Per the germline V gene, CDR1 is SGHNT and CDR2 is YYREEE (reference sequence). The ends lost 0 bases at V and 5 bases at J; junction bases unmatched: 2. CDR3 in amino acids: CASSLGQGHEQYF. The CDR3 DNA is TGTGCCAGCAGCTTGGGACAGGGCCACGAGCAGTACTTC.

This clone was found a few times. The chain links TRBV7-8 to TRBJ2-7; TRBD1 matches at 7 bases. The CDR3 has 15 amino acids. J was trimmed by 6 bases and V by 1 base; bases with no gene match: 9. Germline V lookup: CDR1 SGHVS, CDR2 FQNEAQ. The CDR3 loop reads CASSLVPTDRAEQYF. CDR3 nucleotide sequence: TGTGCCAGCAGCTTAGTCCCTACAGACAGGGCCGAGCAGTACTTC.

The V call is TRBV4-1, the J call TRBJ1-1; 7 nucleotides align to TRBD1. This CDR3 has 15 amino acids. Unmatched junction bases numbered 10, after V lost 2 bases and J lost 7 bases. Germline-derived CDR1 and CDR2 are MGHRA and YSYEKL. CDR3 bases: TGCGCCAGCAGCCAAACACCGCAGGGGGGCAATGAAGCTTTCTTT. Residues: CASSQTPQGGNEAFF.

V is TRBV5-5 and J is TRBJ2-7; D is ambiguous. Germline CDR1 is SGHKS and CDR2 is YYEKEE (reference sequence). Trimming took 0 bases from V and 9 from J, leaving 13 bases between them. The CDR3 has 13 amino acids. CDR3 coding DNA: TGTGCCAGCAGCTTGGGCCCCGACAATGGGCAGTACTTC. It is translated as CASSLGPDNGQYF. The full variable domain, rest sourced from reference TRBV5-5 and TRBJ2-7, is DAGVTQSPTHLIKTRGQQVTLRCSPISGHKSVSWYQQVLGQGPQFIFQYYEKEERGRGNFPDRFSARQFPNYSSELNVNALLLGDSALYLCASSLGPDNGQYFGPGTRLTVT.

CDR3 sequence: CASWWDFPDTQYF. The CDR3 nucleotides read TGTGCCAGCTGGTGGGATTTTCCCGATACGCAGTATTTT. This chain uses TRBV18 with TRBJ2-3, with no clear D. Per the germline V gene, CDR1 is KGHSH and CDR2 is LQKENI. The CDR3 is 13 residues long. V lost 7 bases and J lost 6, with 14 bases in between.